These 18 T cell receptor beta chains came from one sample sequenced in a study of CXCR3-negative and CXCR3-positive naive CD8 T cells. For these TCRs, the target antigens are not known. Points from the study as a whole: Against CXCR3-negative naive cells, CXCR3-positive naive cells showed more hydrophobic TRB CDR3s.

Carrying UMI labels, the TRB cDNA libraries were prepared through 5' RACE. TCRdb re-called the 5' RACE reads and catalogs CDR3 proteins one per entry, DNA excluded. This sample carries approximately 6,900 distinct CDR3 sequences, with about 1.4% going to the ten biggest clones. Sequenced input: naive CXCR3+ CD8+ T cells from blood. Subset meaning: CD45RO-CCR7+CD27+CD95- naive CD8+ T cells expressing CXCR3 (TNR3+). These receptors all stem from a human donor in good health. Some clones in this sample may be carry-over from other donors' samples.

This chain joins TRBV13 and TRBJ2-6; TCRdb outputs TRBD2, but without DNA this stays unchecked. Germline values: CDR1 PRHDT, CDR2 FYEKMQ (reference sequence). CDR3 length equals 19 residues. The CDR3 loop reads CASLLQGGTRVSGANVLTF.

The chain recombines TRBV7-3 with TRBJ2-1; TCRdb's D call, TRBD2, is unchecked because there is no DNA. In germline, CDR1 is SGHTA, CDR2 FQGTGA. The CDR3 sequence is 19 residues long. This CDR3 is CASSLTGGPPSGSLNEQFF.

The V call is TRBV6-5, the J call TRBJ1-1; TCRdb's D gene call, TRBD1, goes unchecked for lack of DNA. CDR1 and CDR2 from the germline V gene are MNHEY and SVGAGI. CDR3 length: 13 residues. This CDR3 is CASSPGPNTEAFF.

By frequency, this clonotype registers medium-sized. CDR3 in amino acids: CASSFTGWGGQPQHF. The V gene is TRBV12-3 or TRBV12-4, the J gene TRBJ1-5; as DNA is missing, the TRBD1 call by TCRdb cannot be tested. The CDR3 has 15 amino acids.

Judged by frequency, this clonotype is medium-sized (0.01 to 0.1%). The rearrangement links TRBV7-9 to TRBJ2-1; TCRdb indicates TRBD2, and absent DNA this call remains unverified. Germline V lookup: CDR1 SEHNR, CDR2 FQNEAQ (reference sequence). The CDR3 covers 22 residues. The CDR3: CASSLGRLGTSGRETSYNEQFF.

This clonotype is identified as medium-sized from frequency. The CDR3 protein is CASSFMYTEAFF. V gene TRBV28 combines with J gene TRBJ1-1. The CDR3 totals 12 residues. Germline loops: CDR1 MDHEN, CDR2 SYDVKM.

By frequency, this clonotype registers medium-sized. The rearrangement uses TRBV29-1 and TRBJ2-3; the TCRdb D gene call, TRBD1, has no DNA to confirm it. The CDR3 runs 13 residues. Per the germline V gene, CDR1 is SQVTM and CDR2 is ANQGSEA. CDR3 region: CSVTTGSGDTQYF.

V usage is TRBV5-4 and J usage is TRBJ2-3; TCRdb's D call, TRBD2, is unchecked because there is no DNA. In germline, CDR1 is SGHNT, CDR2 YYREEE (reference sequence). The CDR3 consists of 14 residues. The CDR3 reads CASSLGEFTDTQYF.

This clonotype shows up as medium-sized by frequency. V gene TRBV6-5 combines with J gene TRBJ1-2; TCRdb outputs TRBD1, but without DNA this stays unchecked. The CDR3 sequence is 12 residues long. Germline CDR1 and CDR2: MNHEY and SVGAGI. CDR3 amino acids: CASSYRGSGYTF.

In terms of frequency, this clonotype is medium-sized (0.01 to 0.1%). The chain employs TRBV11-2 and TRBJ2-3; TCRdb proposes TRBD1, but this gene call is untestable without DNA. Germline CDR1 SGHAT, CDR2 FQNNGV. This CDR3 has 15 residues. CDR3 sequence: CASSSPDRGQDTQYF.

The rearrangement uses TRBV29-1 and TRBJ1-2; TCRdb names TRBD1, which stays unverified in the absence of DNA. Germline CDR1 reads SQVTM; CDR2 reads ANQGSEA. The CDR3 loop spans 12 amino acids. The CDR3 protein is CSVETVVGGYTF.

The genes are TRBV29-1 and TRBJ2-1; TCRdb's assignment of TRBD1 cannot be checked, as there is no DNA. This CDR3 region has 11 residues. Germline lookup yields CDR1 SQVTM and CDR2 ANQGSEA. The CDR3 here is CSVPLGGEQFF.

This sequence joins TRBV10-3 and TRBJ2-1. Germline CDR1 ENHRY, CDR2 SYGVKD. CDR3 length: 16 residues. CDR3 protein: CAISESSRESYNEQFF.

This clonotype is identified as medium-sized (0.01 to 0.1%) from frequency. The chain employs TRBV5-1 and TRBJ2-4; TCRdb designates TRBD1, a call that cannot be tested without DNA. Germline V CDR1 and CDR2: SGHRS, YFSETQ. CDR3 length equals 14 residues. CDR3 region: CASSKGQGMNIQYF. The whole variable domain, filled in from reference TRBV5-1 and TRBJ2-4, reads KAGVTQTPRYLIKTRGQQVTLSCSPISGHRSVSWYQQTPGQGLQFLFEYFSETQRNKGNFPGRFSGRQFSNSRSEMNVSTLELGDSALYLCASSKGQGMNIQYFGAGTRLSVL.

V usage is TRBV6-5 and J usage is TRBJ2-1; lacking DNA, the TRBD2 call made by TCRdb goes unchecked. This CDR3 has 14 amino acids. The germline V gene encodes CDR1 MNHEY and CDR2 SVGAGI. CDR3 region: CASSYLADYNEQFF.

V gene TRBV2 combines with J gene TRBJ2-7; TCRdb's assignment of TRBD2 cannot be checked, as there is no DNA. Germline V gene data show CDR1 as SNHLY and CDR2 as FYNNEI. CDR3 length: 15 residues. CDR3 sequence: CASSDMTSGAYEQYF.

Frequency places this clonotype as medium-sized. The J gene is TRBJ2-5, the V gene TRBV4-1. The V gene's germline CDR1 is MGHRA and CDR2 YSYEKL. CDR3 length equals 15 residues. The CDR3 loop reads CASSQLIDFQETQYF.

By frequency, this clonotype registers medium-sized (0.01 to 0.1%). V is TRBV7-7 and J is TRBJ1-3; TCRdb's D call, TRBD1, is unchecked because there is no DNA. This CDR3 has 16 residues. CDR1 is SSHAT, CDR2 FNYEAQ, per germline (reference sequence). The CDR3 here is CASSPSTGDSRNTIYF.